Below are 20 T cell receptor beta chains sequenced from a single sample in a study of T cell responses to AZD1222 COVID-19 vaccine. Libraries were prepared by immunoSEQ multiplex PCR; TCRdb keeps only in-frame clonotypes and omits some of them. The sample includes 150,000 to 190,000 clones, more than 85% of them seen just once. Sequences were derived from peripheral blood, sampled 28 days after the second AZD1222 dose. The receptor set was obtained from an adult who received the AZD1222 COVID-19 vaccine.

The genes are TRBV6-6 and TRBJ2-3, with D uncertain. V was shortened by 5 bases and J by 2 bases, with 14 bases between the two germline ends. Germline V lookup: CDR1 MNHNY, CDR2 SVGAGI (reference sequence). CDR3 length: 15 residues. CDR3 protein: CASSRLAAFTDTQYF. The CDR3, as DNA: TGTGCCAGCAGTCGATTGGCAGCGTTCACAGATACGCAGTATTTT.

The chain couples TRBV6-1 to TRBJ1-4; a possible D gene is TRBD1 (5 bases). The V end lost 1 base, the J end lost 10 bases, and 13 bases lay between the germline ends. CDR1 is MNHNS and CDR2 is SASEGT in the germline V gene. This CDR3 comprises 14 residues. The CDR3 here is CASSEVPGRAKLFF. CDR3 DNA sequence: TGTGCCAGCAGTGAAGTCCCAGGGCGGGCAAAACTGTTTTTT.

The CDR3 DNA follows: TGCAGCGTCACGACAGGAAGCTCCTACGAGCAGTACTTC. Translation: CSVTTGSSYEQYF. This chain links TRBV29-1 with TRBJ2-7; possible D gene TRBD1, 6 bases. V was trimmed by 6 bases and J by 0 bases, leaving 12 bases between them. This CDR3 contains 13 residues. Looked up from germline, CDR1 is SQVTM and CDR2 is ANQGSEA.

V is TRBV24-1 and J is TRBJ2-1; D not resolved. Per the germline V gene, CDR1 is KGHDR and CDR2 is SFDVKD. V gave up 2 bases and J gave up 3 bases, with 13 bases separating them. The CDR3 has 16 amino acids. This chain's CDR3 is CATSDSRTLNYNEQFF. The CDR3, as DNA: TGTGCCACCAGTGATTCCCGGACCCTAAACTACAATGAGCAGTTCTTC.

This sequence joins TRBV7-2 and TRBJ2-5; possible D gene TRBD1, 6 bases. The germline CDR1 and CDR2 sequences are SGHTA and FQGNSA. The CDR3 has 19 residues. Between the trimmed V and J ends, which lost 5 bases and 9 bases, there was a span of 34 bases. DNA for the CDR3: TGTGCCAGCAGCCGCCATACAGGGTCCGCTCGAATTTCTCAAAGTGCCCAGTACTTC. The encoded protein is CASSRHTGSARISQSAQYF.

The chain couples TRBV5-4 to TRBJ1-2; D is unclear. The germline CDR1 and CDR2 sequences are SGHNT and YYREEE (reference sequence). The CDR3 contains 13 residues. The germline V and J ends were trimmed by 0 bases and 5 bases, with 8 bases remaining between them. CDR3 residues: CASSLVRTYGYTF. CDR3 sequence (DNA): TGTGCCAGCAGCTTGGTACGGACTTATGGCTACACCTTC.

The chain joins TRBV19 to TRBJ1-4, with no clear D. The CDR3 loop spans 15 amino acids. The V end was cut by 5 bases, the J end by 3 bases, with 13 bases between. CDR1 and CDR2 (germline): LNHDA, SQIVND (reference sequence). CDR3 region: CASSAGLRANEKLFF. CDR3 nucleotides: TGTGCCAGTAGTGCGGGCCTTCGGGCTAATGAAAAACTGTTTTTT.

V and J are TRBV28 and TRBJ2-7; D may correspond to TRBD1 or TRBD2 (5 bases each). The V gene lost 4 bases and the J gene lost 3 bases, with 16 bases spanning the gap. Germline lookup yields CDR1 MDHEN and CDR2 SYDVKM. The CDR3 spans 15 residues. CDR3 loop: CASSSPQGRGYEQYF. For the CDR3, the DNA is TGTGCCAGCAGTTCCCCGCAGGGCCGGGGCTACGAGCAGTACTTC.

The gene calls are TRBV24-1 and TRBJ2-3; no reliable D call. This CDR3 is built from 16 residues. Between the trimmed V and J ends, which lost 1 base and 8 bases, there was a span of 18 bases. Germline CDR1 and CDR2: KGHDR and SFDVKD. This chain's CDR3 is CATSDLGVGSSGTQYF. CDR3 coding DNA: TGTGCCACCAGTGATTTAGGAGTTGGTAGTTCGGGTACGCAGTATTTT.

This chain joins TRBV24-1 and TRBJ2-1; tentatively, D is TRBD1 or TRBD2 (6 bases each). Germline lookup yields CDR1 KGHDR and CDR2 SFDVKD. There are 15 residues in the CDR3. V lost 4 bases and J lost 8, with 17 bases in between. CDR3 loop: CATSDPYGGPHEQFF. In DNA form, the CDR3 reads TGTGCCACCAGTGACCCTTACGGGGGCCCCCATGAGCAGTTCTTC.

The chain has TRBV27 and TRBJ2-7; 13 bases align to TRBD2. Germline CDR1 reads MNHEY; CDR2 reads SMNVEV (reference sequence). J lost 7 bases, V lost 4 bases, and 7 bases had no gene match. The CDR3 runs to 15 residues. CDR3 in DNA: TGTGCCAGCAGTTCCAGGACTAGCGGGGGACGGGAGCAGTACTTC. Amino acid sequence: CASSSRTSGGREQYF.

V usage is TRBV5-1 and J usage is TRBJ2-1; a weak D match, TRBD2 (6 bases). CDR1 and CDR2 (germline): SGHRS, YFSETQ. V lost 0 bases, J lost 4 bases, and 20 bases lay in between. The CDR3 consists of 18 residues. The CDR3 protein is CASSLATLGAGLYNEQFF. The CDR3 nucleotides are TGCGCCAGCAGCTTGGCTACGCTCGGGGCGGGGCTATACAATGAGCAGTTCTTC.

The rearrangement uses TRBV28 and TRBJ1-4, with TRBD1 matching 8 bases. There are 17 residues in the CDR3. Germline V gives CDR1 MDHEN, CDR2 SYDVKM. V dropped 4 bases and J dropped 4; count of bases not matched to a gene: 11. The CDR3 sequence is CASSSYGRTGINEKLFF. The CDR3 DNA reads TGTGCCAGCAGTTCTTATGGGAGGACAGGGATTAATGAAAAACTGTTTTTT.

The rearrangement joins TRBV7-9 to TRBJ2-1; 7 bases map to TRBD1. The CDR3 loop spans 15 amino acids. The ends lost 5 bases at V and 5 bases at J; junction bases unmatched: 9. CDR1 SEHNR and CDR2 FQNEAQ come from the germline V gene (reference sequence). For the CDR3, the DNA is TGTGCCAGCAGCCCCAAGGGGGCGAGAAACAATGAGCAGTTCTTC. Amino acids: CASSPKGARNNEQFF.

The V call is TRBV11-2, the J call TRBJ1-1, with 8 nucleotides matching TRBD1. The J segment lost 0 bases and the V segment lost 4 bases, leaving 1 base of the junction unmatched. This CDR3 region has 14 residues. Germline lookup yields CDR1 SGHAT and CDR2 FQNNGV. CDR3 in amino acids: CASSSGGLNTEAFF. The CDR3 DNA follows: TGTGCCAGCAGCTCAGGGGGCTTGAACACTGAAGCTTTCTTT.

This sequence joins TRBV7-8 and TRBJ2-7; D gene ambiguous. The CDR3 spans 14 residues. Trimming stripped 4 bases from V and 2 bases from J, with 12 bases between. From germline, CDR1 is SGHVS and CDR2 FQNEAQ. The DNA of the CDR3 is TGTGCCAGCAGCTCCCTCGCTGCTACCTACGAGCAGTACTTC. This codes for CASSSLAATYEQYF.

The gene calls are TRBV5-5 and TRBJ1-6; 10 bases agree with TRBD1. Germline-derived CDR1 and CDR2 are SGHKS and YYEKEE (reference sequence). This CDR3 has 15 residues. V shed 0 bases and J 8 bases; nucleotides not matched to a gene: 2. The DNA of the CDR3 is TGTGCCAGCAGCTTGGGCGGACAGGGGGATTCACCCCTCCACTTT. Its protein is CASSLGGQGDSPLHF.

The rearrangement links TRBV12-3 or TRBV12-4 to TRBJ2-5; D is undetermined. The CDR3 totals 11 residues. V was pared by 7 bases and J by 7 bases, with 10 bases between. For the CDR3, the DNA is TGTGCCAGCACCGTGGAAGGGACCCAGTACTTC. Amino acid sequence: CASTVEGTQYF.

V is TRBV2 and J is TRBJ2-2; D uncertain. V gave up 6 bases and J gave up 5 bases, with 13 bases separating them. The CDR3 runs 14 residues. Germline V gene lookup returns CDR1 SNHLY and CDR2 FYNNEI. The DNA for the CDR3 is TGTGCCAGCAGGACCGGGCCCCAGACCGGGGAGCTGTTTTTT. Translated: CASRTGPQTGELFF.

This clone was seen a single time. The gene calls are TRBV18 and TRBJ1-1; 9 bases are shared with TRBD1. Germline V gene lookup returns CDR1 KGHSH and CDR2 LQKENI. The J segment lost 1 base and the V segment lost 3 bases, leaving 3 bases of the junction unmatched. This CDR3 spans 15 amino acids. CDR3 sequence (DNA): TGTGCCAGCTCACCGAGGACAGGGGCGAACACTGAAGCTTTCTTT. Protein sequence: CASSPRTGANTEAFF.